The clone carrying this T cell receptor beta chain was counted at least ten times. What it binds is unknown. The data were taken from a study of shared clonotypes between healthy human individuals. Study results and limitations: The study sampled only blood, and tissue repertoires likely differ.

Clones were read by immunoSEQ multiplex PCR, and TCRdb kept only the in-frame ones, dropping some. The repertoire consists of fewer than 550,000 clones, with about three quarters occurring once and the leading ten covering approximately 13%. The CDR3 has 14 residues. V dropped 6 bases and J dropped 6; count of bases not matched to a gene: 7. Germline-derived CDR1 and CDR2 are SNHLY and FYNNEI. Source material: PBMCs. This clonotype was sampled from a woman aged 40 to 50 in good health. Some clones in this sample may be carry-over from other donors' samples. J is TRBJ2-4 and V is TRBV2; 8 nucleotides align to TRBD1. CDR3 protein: CASRNSGQGNIQYF. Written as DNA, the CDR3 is TGTGCCAGCAGAAATAGTGGACAGGGAAACATTCAGTACTTC. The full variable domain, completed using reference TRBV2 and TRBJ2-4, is EPEVTQTPSHQVTQMGQEVILRCVPISNHLYFYWYRQILGQKVEFLVSFYNNEISEKSEIFDDQFSVERPDGSNFTLKIRSTKLEDSAMYFCASRNSGQGNIQYFGAGTRLSVL.